This T cell receptor beta chain was observed in a study of blood T cells in healthy people across ages. Study-level results: Both naive CD4+ cell counts and diversity were greater in long-lived donors than in aged donors. Correlation between TCR beta diversity and naive T cell percentage was strong.

Ranging in age from about 6 to 90, the donors were healthy Caucasian individuals from Russia. V lost 5 bases and J lost 4; bases outside the gene matches: 4. This CDR3 has 15 residues. The V gene's germline CDR1 is SGHTA and CDR2 FQGNSA. A J-beta primer mix and a sample-barcoded 5' primer were used in a second PCR of roughly 6 to 11 cycles. One entry per CDR3 protein results from TCRdb running MiXCR on the 5' RACE reads. The sample yields 650,000 to 900,000 distinct CDR3 sequences, around 62% seen once. On this clonotype itself: As yet, its antigen is unknown.

Sample: blood. This receptor was identified in a man aged 25 to 40 in good health. The gene calls are TRBV7-2 and TRBJ2-3; TRBD2 aligns across 12 bases. The DNA for the CDR3 is TGTGCCAGCAGCCTATCTAGCGGGGGGGCAGATACGCAGTATTTT. It is translated as CASSLSSGGADTQYF.